Below are 16 T cell receptor beta chains sequenced from a single sample in a study of response to subunit inactivated influenza vaccine. TCRdb analysed the RT-PCR reads with MiXCR anew, one entry per CDR3 protein. The sample contains a few hundred thousand distinct CDR3 sequences, about 11% of which appear only once. This sample was also put to use in a study of T cells expressing NK-cell markers. That investigation notes: What made the TCR beta cDNA was 5'RACE template switching with UMIs.

The material was PBMCs from blood, obtained on the day of vaccination. The receptors here all came from a man over 45 who received an inactivated influenza vaccine.

This clonotype was detected a few times. The chain is built from TRBV7-3 and TRBJ2-3; TRBD2 agrees at 7 bases. CDR3 length: 18 residues. V trimming: 4 bases; J trimming: 1 base; junction bases outside the gene matches: 14. Per germline, CDR1 SGHTA and CDR2 FQGTGA. This CDR3 is CASSSTPISGSRTDTQYF. The DNA for the CDR3 is TGTGCCAGCAGCTCCACTCCTATTAGCGGGTCCCGCACAGATACGCAGTATTTT.

The V gene is TRBV6-2 or TRBV6-3, the J gene TRBJ2-1, with D perhaps being TRBD1 or TRBD2 (5 bases each). The germline gives CDR1 MNHEY, CDR2 SVGEGT. This CDR3 is 16 amino acids long. V was pared by 0 bases and J by 3 bases, with 12 bases between. CDR3 residues: CASSYSVRDLYNEQFF. The CDR3 bases are TGTGCCAGCAGTTACTCGGTCCGGGACCTCTACAATGAGCAGTTCTTC.

This clonotype has more than one count but fewer than ten. The J gene is TRBJ2-2, the V gene TRBV6-2 or TRBV6-3, with TRBD2 identical over 13 bases. This CDR3 comprises 22 residues. V lost 5 bases, J lost 6 bases, and 24 bases stayed unmatched. Germline-derived CDR1 and CDR2 are MNHEY and SVGEGT. CDR3 sequence: CASSNALGLAGEKVLLAGELFF. CDR3 bases: TGTGCCAGCAGTAACGCCCTCGGACTAGCGGGAGAGAAAGTTCTCTTGGCCGGGGAGCTGTTTTTT.

This clonotype was picked up many times. The chain employs TRBV6-2 or TRBV6-3 and TRBJ1-1, with D hard to call. Germline loops: CDR1 MNHEY, CDR2 SVGEGT. Trimming pared 2 bases from V and 2 bases from J, leaving 6 bases between. This CDR3 region has 13 residues. The CDR3 sequence is CASSYRRNTEAFF. The CDR3 DNA reads TGTGCCAGCAGTTACCGCAGAAACACTGAAGCTTTCTTT.

This clonotype was counted many times. V usage is TRBV2 and J usage is TRBJ1-6; D gene ambiguous. Germline CDR1 and CDR2: SNHLY and FYNNEI. CDR3 size: 15 residues. The V end lost 8 bases, the J end lost 6 bases, and 17 bases lay between the germline ends. CDR3 protein: CASAPSGITNSPLHF. The CDR3 bases are TGTGCCAGCGCGCCAAGTGGTATCACTAATTCACCCCTCCACTTT.

J is TRBJ2-5 and V is TRBV20-1; perhaps D is TRBD1 or TRBD2 (5 bases each). The CDR3 contains 15 residues. Per the germline V gene, CDR1 is DFQATT and CDR2 is SNEGSKA (reference sequence). The V gene lost 2 bases and the J gene lost 5 bases, with 18 bases spanning the gap. CDR3 bases: TGCAGTGCTAGAATAGGATCGGGGCTCGCGGAGACCCAGTACTTC. Its translation: CSARIGSGLAETQYF.

This clonotype was recorded a few times. The chain recombines TRBV27 with TRBJ2-2; TRBD2 matches 12 bases. CDR3 length equals 20 residues. Germline CDR1 MNHEY, CDR2 SMNVEV (reference sequence). The ends lost 4 bases at V and 4 bases at J; junction bases unmatched: 16. DNA for the CDR3: TGTGCCAGCAGTTCCCCCCTCGGTCTAGCGGGAGGGCAGTTCACCGGGGAGCTGTTTTTT. Translating it yields CASSSPLGLAGGQFTGELFF.

Many counts were recorded for this clonotype. The rearrangement links TRBV12-3 or TRBV12-4 to TRBJ1-1, with no clear D. This CDR3 comprises 14 residues. The ends were cut back, 4 bases at V and 3 bases at J, with 12 bases in the middle. The DNA for the CDR3 is TGTGCCAGCAGTTCCCGGGCTCAGTACACTGAAGCTTTCTTT. Translation gives CASSSRAQYTEAFF.

This clonotype was found a few times. The rearrangement joins TRBV6-2 or TRBV6-3 to TRBJ2-4; D possibly corresponds to TRBD2 (5 bases). This CDR3 has 13 residues. Deletions cut 0 bases from V and 7 bases from J, with 7 bases between. Germline V gene lookup returns CDR1 MNHEY and CDR2 SVGEGT. This CDR3 is CASSYSSGNIQYF. The CDR3 nucleotides are TGTGCCAGCAGTTACTCGTCGGGGAACATTCAGTACTTC.

Comment on this clonotype: A much bigger clone sits one base away, suggesting this may be a read error. The gene calls are TRBV7-3 and TRBJ2-1; D is perhaps TRBD2 (5 bases). CDR3 length: 14 amino acids. CDR1 is SGHTA and CDR2 is FQGTGA in the germline V gene. The CDR3 loop reads CASRLIASYNEQFF. The DNA for the CDR3 is TGTGCCAGCAGGTTAATAGCGAGTTACAATGAGCAGTTCTTC.

The genes are TRBV18 and TRBJ2-7; D gene ambiguous. The CDR3 covers 12 residues. Germline V gene data show CDR1 as KGHSH and CDR2 as LQKENI. Trimming pared 6 bases from V and 4 bases from J, leaving 10 bases between. The CDR3 DNA is TGTGCCAGCTCCCTAGAACAGTACGAGCAGTACTTC. This codes for CASSLEQYEQYF. The complete variable domain, with remaining parts taken from reference TRBV18 and TRBJ2-7, reads NAGVMQNPRHLVRRRGQEARLRCSPMKGHSHVYWYRQLPEEGLKFMVYLQKENIIDESGMPKERFSAEFPKEGPSILRIQQVVRGDSAAYFCASSLEQYEQYFGPGTRLTVT.

This clonotype has only a few counts. The chain couples TRBV30 to TRBJ2-3; D call uncertain. Germline V CDR1 and CDR2: GTSNPN, SVGIG (reference sequence). With 4 bases removed from V and 0 bases from J, the gap between germline ends came to 8 bases. The CDR3 length is 13 residues. The CDR3 protein is CAWKGRSTDTQYF. CDR3 nucleotides: TGTGCCTGGAAGGGAAGGAGCACAGATACGCAGTATTTT.

There are many counts of this clonotype. The chain combines TRBV6-2 or TRBV6-3 with TRBJ2-1; 9 bases map to TRBD1. Germline-derived CDR1 and CDR2 are MNHEY and SVGEGT. This CDR3 has 15 residues. V was clipped by 0 bases and J by 7 bases; unmatched bases: 4. The CDR3 spells CASSYSGTGWNEQFF. CDR3 DNA: TGTGCCAGCAGTTACTCGGGGACAGGGTGGAATGAGCAGTTCTTC.

The chain employs TRBV12-3 or TRBV12-4 and TRBJ2-1, with D maybe TRBD2 (6 bases). The V end was cut by 6 bases, the J end by 9 bases, with 12 bases between. The CDR3 sequence is 12 residues long. The CDR3 region has the DNA TGTGCCAGCAGGGGGGGAGTCCGTGAGCAGTTCTTC. Its protein is CASRGGVREQFF.

There are a few counts of this clonotype. The chain employs TRBV2 and TRBJ1-4; 9 bases fit TRBD1. Germline CDR1 reads SNHLY; CDR2 reads FYNNEI. There are 17 residues in the CDR3. The J segment lost 0 bases and the V segment lost 7 bases, leaving 9 bases of the junction unmatched. The CDR3 region has the DNA TGTGCCAGCATGAGGGACAGGGCTCTTGCAACTAATGAAAAACTGTTTTTT. Its translation: CASMRDRALATNEKLFF.

This clonotype was counted ten times or more. The chain combines TRBV29-1 with TRBJ2-7; a weak D match, TRBD2 (5 bases). The germline gives CDR1 SQVTM, CDR2 ANQGSEA. Trimming took off 1 base at V and 3 bases at J, with 10 bases between the two ends. The CDR3 has 13 amino acids. The CDR3 loop is CSVEAEVDYEQYF. The CDR3 DNA is TGCAGCGTTGAAGCGGAGGTAGACTACGAGCAGTACTTC.